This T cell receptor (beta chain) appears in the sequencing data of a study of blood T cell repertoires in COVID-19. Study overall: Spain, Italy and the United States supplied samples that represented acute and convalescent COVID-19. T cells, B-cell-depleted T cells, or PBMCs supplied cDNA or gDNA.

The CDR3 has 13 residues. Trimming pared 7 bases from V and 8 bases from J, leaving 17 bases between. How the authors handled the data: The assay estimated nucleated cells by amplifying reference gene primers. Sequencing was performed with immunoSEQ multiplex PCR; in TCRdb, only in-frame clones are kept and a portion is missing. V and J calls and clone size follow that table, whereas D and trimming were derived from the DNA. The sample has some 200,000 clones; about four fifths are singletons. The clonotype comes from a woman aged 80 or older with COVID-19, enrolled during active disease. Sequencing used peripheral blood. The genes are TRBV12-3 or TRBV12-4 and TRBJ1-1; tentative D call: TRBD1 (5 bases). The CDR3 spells CASTPGGGREAFF. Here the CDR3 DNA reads TGTGCCAGCACCCCTGGGGGGGGACGGGAAGCTTTCTTT.